This T cell receptor (beta chain) appears in the sequencing data of a study of blood T cell repertoires in COVID-19 (dated by TCRdb to 2018 to 2020). For the wider study: The collaborator samples originated in the United States, Italy and Spain and spanned the acute and convalescent phases of COVID-19. The prospective study material was composed of cDNA or gDNA derived from T cells, B-cell-depleted T cells, or PBMCs. The dataset comprised deeply sampled blood TCRbeta repertoires from subjects exposed to, actively infected with, or recovered from COVID-19. The repertoires were made available in a free public database intended to serve as a resource for research on the immune response to SARS-CoV-2. The samples were drawn from the first 160 participants of the ongoing ImmuneRACE study and from under 1,500 subjects provided by 6 global collaborators. The sample metadata nearly always contained a de-identified subject ID, COVID-19 status, age in years and sex. Where HLA class I and class II types were available, the types were taken from metadata supplied by the sample provider, not from assay-based typing. Paper-wide results and their limitations: Clinical and demographic metadata were provided uncurated, with the amount varying by source and participant.

Participants in the prospective study were enrolled through a virtual design, were aged roughly 18 to 90 years, and lived in some 24 United States geographic areas. In the prospective study, participants were assigned to cohorts based on the clinical history participants reported in a screening survey and a study questionnaire. Recovered participants in ImmuneRACE Cohort 3 were defined by two consecutive negative NP/OP PCR tests, clearance by a healthcare professional, or resolution of symptoms. In the prospective study, mobile phlebotomists collected whole blood, serum and a nasopharyngeal or oropharyngeal swab from each participant. Over a roughly two-month period, participants in the prospective study had the option of providing additional blood draws and questionnaires. Before DNA extraction, prospective study blood samples were shipped either frozen or at room temperature. The CDR3 starts with the cysteine, ends with the phenylalanine, and has 13 residues. Kept here is only the CDR3 DNA, which spans 39 bases and is read in frame from base 1. Sequences SGHNT (CDR1) and YYREEE (CDR2) are obtained from the germline V gene (reference sequence). V is reduced by 3 bases and J by 8 bases, leaving a spacing of 12 bases between them.

TCRbeta CDR3 regions were amplified from genomic DNA using the immunoSEQ Assay, a bias-controlled multiplex PCR. On the authors' methods: The number of nucleated cells in each sample was estimated by amplification of reference gene primers within the assay. Sequence reads were collapsed and filtered to measure the absolute abundance of every unique TCRbeta CDR3 rearrangement. For each sample, productive Simpson clonality was calculated as the square root of Simpson's diversity index over productive rearrangements. TCRdb took over this immuneACCESS table, retaining in-frame rearrangements with V and J assigned. Such tables are incomplete; in checked studies, under half of the missing clones stem from an unresolved V gene, and the remainder is unexplained. V, J and clone size reflect that table, while D and trimming were determined from the DNA. This sample gives about 240,000 clones in total; around 89% of them show up just once. Roughly 3.7% of the sample belongs to the ten largest clones.

Concerning this clone: The specificity of this receptor is unknown. Base qualities are missing; no much larger clone stands one base away.

The sequence is built from TRBV5-4 and TRBJ1-3; the D segment cannot be called with confidence. Specimen: PBMCs or T cells enriched from blood (not recorded which). The receptor was derived from a woman in her twenties or thirties who had recovered from COVID-19. CDR3 loop: CASSSPSVDTIYF. The DNA sequence follows: TGTGCCAGCAGCTCCCCAAGTGTAGACACCATATATTTT.